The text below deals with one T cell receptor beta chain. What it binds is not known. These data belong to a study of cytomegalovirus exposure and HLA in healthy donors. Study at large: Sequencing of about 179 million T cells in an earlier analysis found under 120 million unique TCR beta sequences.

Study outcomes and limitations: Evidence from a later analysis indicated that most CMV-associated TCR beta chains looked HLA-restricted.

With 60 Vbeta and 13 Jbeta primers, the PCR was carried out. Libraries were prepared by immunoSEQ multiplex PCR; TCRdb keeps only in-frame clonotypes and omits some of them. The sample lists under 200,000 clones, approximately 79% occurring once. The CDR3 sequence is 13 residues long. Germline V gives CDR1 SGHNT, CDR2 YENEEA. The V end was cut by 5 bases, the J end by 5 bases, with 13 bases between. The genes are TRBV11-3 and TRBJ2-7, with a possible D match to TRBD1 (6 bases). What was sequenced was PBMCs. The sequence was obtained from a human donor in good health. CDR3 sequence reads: CASSPQGRNEQYF. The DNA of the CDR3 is TGTGCCAGCAGCCCACAGGGTCGGAACGAGCAGTACTTC.